A single sample gave rise to the 15 T cell receptor beta chains below, sequenced in a study of a mutant IDH1 vaccine in newly diagnosed glioma. Time point: week 47, end of study. Vaccine doses each comprised 300 ug of mutant IDH1 20-mer peptide, with topical imiquimod. For these receptors, no antigen is known. TCRdb's copy holds only in-frame clones and misses some; the assay was immunoSEQ multiplex PCR. The repertoire holds tens of thousands of clones, with roughly 80% as singletons. The input for sequencing was PBMCs, taken from a glioma patient whose treatment included an IDH1 peptide vaccine. All receptors derive from a man aged 18 to 29 with glioma. Some clones in this sample may be carry-over from other donors' samples.

V is TRBV18 and J is TRBJ1-1, with TRBD1 matching over 7 bases. V lost 1 base to trimming and J lost 3 bases; unmatched junction nucleotides: 5. From germline, CDR1 is KGHSH and CDR2 LQKENI. CDR3 length: 15 residues. Here the CDR3 reads CASSPLTGRDTEAFF. In nucleotides, the CDR3 is TGTGCCAGCTCACCACTGACAGGGAGGGACACTGAAGCTTTCTTT.

The genes are TRBV19 and TRBJ2-1; D unresolved. V shed 6 bases and J shed 2 bases, with 11 bases lying between them. The germline CDR1 and CDR2 sequences are LNHDA and SQIVND (reference sequence). The CDR3 extends over 14 amino acids. The CDR3 protein is CASRARSPYNEQFF. DNA for the CDR3: TGTGCCAGTAGGGCCAGGAGCCCCTACAATGAGCAGTTCTTC.

The chain is built from TRBV5-1 and TRBJ1-1; D perhaps matches TRBD1 (5 bases). This CDR3 contains 15 residues. V was clipped by 3 bases and J by 0 bases, with 12 bases between them. The germline CDR1 and CDR2 sequences are SGHRS and YFSETQ. CDR3 sequence (DNA): TGCGCCAGCAGCTGGGGACGGGGGATGAACACTGAAGCTTTCTTT. It translates to CASSWGRGMNTEAFF. The variable domain in full, with the rest retrieved from reference TRBV5-1 and TRBJ1-1, is KAGVTQTPRYLIKTRGQQVTLSCSPISGHRSVSWYQQTPGQGLQFLFEYFSETQRNKGNFPGRFSGRQFSNSRSEMNVSTLELGDSALYLCASSWGRGMNTEAFFGQGTRLTVV.

This chain joins TRBV6-1 and TRBJ2-5; D unclear. Trimming shortened V by 4 bases and J by 4 bases, and 13 bases separated the two germline ends. The CDR3 covers 14 residues. CDR1 and CDR2 (germline): MNHNS, SASEGT. The CDR3 bases are TGTGCCAGCAGTGTAAAGGGTTTAGGAGAGACCCAGTACTTC. It is translated as CASSVKGLGETQYF.

The chain links TRBV5-1 to TRBJ2-5; 7 bases are a match to TRBD2. Looked up from germline, CDR1 is SGHRS and CDR2 is YFSETQ. V gave up 0 bases and J gave up 4 bases; unmatched junction bases: 3. This CDR3 has 14 amino acids. The CDR3 DNA reads TGCGCCAGCAGCTTGGCCCCGGGGGGAGAGACCCAGTACTTC. It translates to CASSLAPGGETQYF. Supplemented by reference TRBV5-1 and TRBJ2-5, the full variable domain reads KAGVTQTPRYLIKTRGQQVTLSCSPISGHRSVSWYQQTPGQGLQFLFEYFSETQRNKGNFPGRFSGRQFSNSRSEMNVSTLELGDSALYLCASSLAPGGETQYFGPGTRLLVL.

The V and J genes are TRBV7-9 and TRBJ1-2, with 10 bases matching TRBD1. Trimming removed 6 bases from V and 10 bases from J; junction bases left unmatched: 8. From germline, CDR1 is SEHNR and CDR2 FQNEAQ (reference sequence). The CDR3 contains 13 residues. The CDR3 nucleotides read TGTGCCAGCAGACGCGGGACAGGGGCTGTCTACACCTTC. Translated: CASRRGTGAVYTF. Complete variable domain (other parts from reference TRBV7-9 and TRBJ1-2): DTGVSQNPRHKITKRGQNVTFRCDPISEHNRLYWYRQTLGQGPEFLTYFQNEAQLEKSRLLSDRFSAERPKGSFSTLEIQRTEQGDSAMYLCASRRGTGAVYTFGSGTRLTVV.

The gene calls are TRBV13 and TRBJ1-1; D not certain. The CDR3 is 16 residues long. The V gene lost 3 bases and the J gene lost 3 bases, with 17 bases spanning the gap. Per germline, CDR1 PRHDT and CDR2 FYEKMQ (reference sequence). This CDR3 is CASSFPWEIGDTEAFF. The CDR3 DNA is TGTGCCAGCAGCTTTCCATGGGAGATCGGGGACACTGAAGCTTTCTTT.

The genes are TRBV6-5 and TRBJ1-4; D is undetermined. Germline assignment: CDR1 MNHEY and CDR2 SVGAGI. The CDR3 is 14 amino acids. Trimming stripped 2 bases from V and 4 bases from J, with 8 bases between. Written as DNA, the CDR3 is TGTGCCAGCAGTTACCGGGGTATTAATGAAAAACTGTTTTTT. This codes for CASSYRGINEKLFF.

V and J are TRBV20-1 and TRBJ1-2, with D possibly TRBD1 on 5 matching bases. The CDR3 runs 11 residues. The ends were cut back, 3 bases at V and 9 bases at J, with 11 bases in the middle. Germline V lookup: CDR1 DFQATT, CDR2 SNEGSKA (reference sequence). DNA for the CDR3: TGCAGTGCTAGCCTGGCAGGGCGCTACACCTTC. Its translation is CSASLAGRYTF.

This chain links TRBV30 with TRBJ2-5, with TRBD2 matching 10 bases. Per germline, CDR1 GTSNPN and CDR2 SVGIG (reference sequence). The CDR3 has 17 residues. V lost 0 bases to trimming and J lost 2 bases; unmatched junction nucleotides: 9. This CDR3 is CAWSVRASGGPQETQYF. The CDR3 bases are TGTGCCTGGAGTGTAAGGGCTAGCGGGGGCCCTCAAGAGACCCAGTACTTC.

This chain connects TRBV7-2 to TRBJ2-1, with D possibly matching TRBD2 (6 bases). Trimming pared 10 bases from V and 3 bases from J, leaving 19 bases between. The CDR3 extends over 15 amino acids. Looked up from germline, CDR1 is SGHTA and CDR2 is FQGNSA. In DNA form, the CDR3 reads TGTGCCACCCAGAAGACGGGAGCAGGCTACAATGAGCAGTTCTTC. Its protein is CATQKTGAGYNEQFF.

The chain carries TRBV7-2 and TRBJ2-3; 14 bases agree with TRBD2. This CDR3 comprises 17 residues. CDR1 and CDR2 (germline): SGHTA, FQGNSA. V lost 5 bases and J lost 1; bases outside the gene matches: 5. The CDR3 DNA sequence: TGTGCCAGCAGCCAGACTAGCGGGGGGGCTGGCACAGATACGCAGTATTTT. Amino acid sequence: CASSQTSGGAGTDTQYF.

The chain couples TRBV7-2 to TRBJ2-7, with TRBD1 matching 9 bases. With 5 bases clipped from V and 11 bases from J, the junction kept 7 bases outside the gene matches. There are 12 residues in the CDR3. Per germline, CDR1 SGHTA and CDR2 FQGNSA. As DNA, the CDR3 is TGTGCCAGCAGCCCTGTTACAGGGGGCAAGTACTTC. Protein product: CASSPVTGGKYF.

The chain couples TRBV19 to TRBJ1-5; D not resolved. Germline CDR1 and CDR2: LNHDA and SQIVND (reference sequence). V was trimmed by 6 bases and J by 0 bases, leaving 6 bases between them. The CDR3 has 13 residues. The CDR3 reads CASRNPSNQPQHF. The CDR3 DNA reads TGTGCCAGTAGGAATCCTAGCAATCAGCCCCAGCATTTT.

V and J are TRBV10-1 and TRBJ1-6, with 9 positions matching TRBD1. The CDR3 sequence is 17 residues long. The V segment lost 6 bases and the J segment 5 bases; nucleotides outside the gene matches: 11. CDR1 and CDR2 (germline): WNHNN, SYGVQD (reference sequence). CDR3 region: CASSEHRTGADNSPLHF. The CDR3 DNA reads TGCGCCAGCAGCGAACACCGGACAGGGGCCGATAATTCACCCCTCCACTTT.